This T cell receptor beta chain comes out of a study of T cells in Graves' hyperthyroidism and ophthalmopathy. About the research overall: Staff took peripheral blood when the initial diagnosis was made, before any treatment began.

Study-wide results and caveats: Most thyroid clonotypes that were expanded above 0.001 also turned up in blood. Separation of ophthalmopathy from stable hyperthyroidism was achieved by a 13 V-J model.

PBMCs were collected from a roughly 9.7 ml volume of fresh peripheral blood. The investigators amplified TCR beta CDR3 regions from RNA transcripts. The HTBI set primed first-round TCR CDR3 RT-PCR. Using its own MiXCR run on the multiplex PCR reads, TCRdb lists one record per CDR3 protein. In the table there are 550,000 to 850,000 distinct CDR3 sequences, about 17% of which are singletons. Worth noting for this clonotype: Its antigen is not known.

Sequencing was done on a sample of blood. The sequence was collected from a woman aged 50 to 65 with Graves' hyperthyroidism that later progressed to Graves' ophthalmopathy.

The CDR3 bases are TGTGCCAGCAGTGTCCGACACCTCTATGGCTACACCTTC. This sequence encodes CASSVRHLYGYTF. The chain has TRBV6-4 and TRBJ1-2; no reliable D call. The CDR3 consists of 13 residues. Trimming shortened V by 4 bases and J by 4 bases, and 10 bases separated the two germline ends. Germline V CDR1 and CDR2: MRHNA, SNTAGT.